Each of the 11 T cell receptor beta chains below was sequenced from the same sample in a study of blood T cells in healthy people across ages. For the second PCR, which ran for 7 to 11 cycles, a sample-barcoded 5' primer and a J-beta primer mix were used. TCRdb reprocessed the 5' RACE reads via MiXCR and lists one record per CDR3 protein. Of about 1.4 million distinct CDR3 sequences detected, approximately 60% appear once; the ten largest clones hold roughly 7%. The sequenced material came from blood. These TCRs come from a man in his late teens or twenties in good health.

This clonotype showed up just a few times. The DNA of the CDR3 is TGTGCCAGCAGCTCGGACAGGGTTGGGCTCCATGAGCAGTTCTTC. It translates to CASSSDRVGLHEQFF. J is TRBJ2-1 and V is TRBV14; 8 nucleotides line up with TRBD1. CDR1 is SGHDN and CDR2 is FVKESK in the germline V gene. This CDR3 is 15 amino acids long. V shed 5 bases, J shed 8 bases, and the junction held 11 bases outside the gene matches.

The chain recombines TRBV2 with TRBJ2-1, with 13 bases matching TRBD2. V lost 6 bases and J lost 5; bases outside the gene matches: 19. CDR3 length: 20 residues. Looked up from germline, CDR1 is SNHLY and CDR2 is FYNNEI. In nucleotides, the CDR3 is TGTGCCAGCAGGAAACTAGCGGGAGGGCGAATCGGTATAAAGGACAATGAGCAGTTCTTC. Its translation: CASRKLAGGRIGIKDNEQFF.

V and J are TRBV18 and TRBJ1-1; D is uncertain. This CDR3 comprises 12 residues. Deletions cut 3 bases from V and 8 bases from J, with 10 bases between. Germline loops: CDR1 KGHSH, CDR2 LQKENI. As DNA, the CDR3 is TGTGCCAGCTCACCCAGTGGCCGGGAAGCTTTCTTT. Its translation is CASSPSGREAFF.

CDR3 sequence (DNA): TGCAGTGCTAGAGGGAAGGACTACACAGATACGCAGTATTTT. Amino acids: CSARGKDYTDTQYF. The rearrangement uses TRBV20-1 and TRBJ2-3, with D possibly TRBD2 on 6 matching bases. The CDR3 covers 14 residues. The germline CDR1 and CDR2 sequences are DFQATT and SNEGSKA (reference sequence). The germline V and J ends were trimmed by 1 base and 2 bases, with 10 bases remaining between them.

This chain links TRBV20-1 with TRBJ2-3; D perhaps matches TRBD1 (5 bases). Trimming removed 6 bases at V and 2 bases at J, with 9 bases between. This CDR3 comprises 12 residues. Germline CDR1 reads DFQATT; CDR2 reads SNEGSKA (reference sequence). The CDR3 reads CSARTHTDTQYF. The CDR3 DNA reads TGCAGTGCAAGGACACACACAGATACGCAGTATTTT.

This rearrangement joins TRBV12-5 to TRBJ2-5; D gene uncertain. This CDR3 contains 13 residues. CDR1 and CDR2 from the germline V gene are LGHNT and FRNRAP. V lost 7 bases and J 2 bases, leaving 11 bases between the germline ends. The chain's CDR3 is CASALTVQETQYF. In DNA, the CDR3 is TGTGCTAGTGCCCTCACAGTACAAGAGACCCAGTACTTC.

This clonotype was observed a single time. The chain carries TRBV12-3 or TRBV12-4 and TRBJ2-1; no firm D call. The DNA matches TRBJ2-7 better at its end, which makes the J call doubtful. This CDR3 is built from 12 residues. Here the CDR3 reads CASRSENNEQYF. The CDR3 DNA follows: TGTGCCAGCAGATCTGAGAACAATGAGCAGTACTTC.

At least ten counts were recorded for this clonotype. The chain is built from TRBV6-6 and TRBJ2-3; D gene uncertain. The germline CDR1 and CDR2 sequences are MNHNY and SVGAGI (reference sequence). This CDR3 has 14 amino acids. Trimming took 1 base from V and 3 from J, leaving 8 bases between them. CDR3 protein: CASSYYPETDTQYF. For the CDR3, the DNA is TGTGCCAGCAGTTACTACCCGGAAACAGATACGCAGTATTTT.

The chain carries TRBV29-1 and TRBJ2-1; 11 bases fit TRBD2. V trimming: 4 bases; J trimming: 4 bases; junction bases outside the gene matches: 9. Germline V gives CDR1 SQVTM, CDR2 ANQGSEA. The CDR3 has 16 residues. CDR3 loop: CSVGGETSGIYNEQFF. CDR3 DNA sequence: TGCAGCGTTGGGGGGGAGACTAGCGGGATATACAATGAGCAGTTCTTC.

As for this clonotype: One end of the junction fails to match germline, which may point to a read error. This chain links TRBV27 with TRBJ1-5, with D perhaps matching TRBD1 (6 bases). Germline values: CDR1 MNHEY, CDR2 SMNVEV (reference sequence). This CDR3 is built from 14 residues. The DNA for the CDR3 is TGTGCCAGCAGTCACCAGGGGCGGAATCAACCCCAGCATTTT. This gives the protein CASSHQGRNQPQHF.

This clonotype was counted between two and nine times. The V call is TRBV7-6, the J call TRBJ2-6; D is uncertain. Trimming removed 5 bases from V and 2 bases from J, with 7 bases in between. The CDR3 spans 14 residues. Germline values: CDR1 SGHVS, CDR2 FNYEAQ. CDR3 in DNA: TGTGCCAGCAGCCTACTGGCTGGGGCCAACGTCCTGACTTTC. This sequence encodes CASSLLAGANVLTF.